The following is a T cell receptor (beta chain) sequence with its context. The assay was immunoSEQ multiplex PCR, and TCRdb's table has in-frame clones only and misses some. The sample shows approximately 330,000 clones, 73% of them seen only once. These data come from a study of shared clonotypes between healthy human individuals. The CDR3 covers 15 residues. Germline CDR1 SEHNR, CDR2 FQNEAQ (reference sequence). The V gene end was trimmed by 3 bases and the J gene end by 3 bases; junction bases not matched to a gene: 6. This chain uses TRBV7-9 with TRBJ1-1, with 8 bases matching TRBD1. The receptor's source is a man between 25 and 39 years old in good health. Sequencing used memory CD4+ T cells sorted from blood. Subset meaning: CD45RA-negative fraction. DNA of the CDR3: TGTGCCAGCAGCTTGTTTCAGGGGGCATACACTGAAGCTTTCTTT. Translated, it gives CASSLFQGAYTEAFF.